The following is a TCR beta chain sequence with its context. The antigen is unknown. Cases classed as stable hyperthyroidism had no ophthalmopathy within 18 months of follow-up. None of the included patients had other autoimmune diseases, uncontrolled infections, pregnancy or lactation, as these led to exclusion. Establishment of the diagnosis relied upon clinical symptoms, serum thyroxine, TRAb, thyroid ultrasound and orbital computed tomography. The sample belongs to a study of Graves' ophthalmopathy and Graves' hyperthyroidism. CDR3 regions of TCR beta were amplified from RNA transcripts. HTBI-primed RT-PCR formed the first round, and a multiplex PCR formed the second. TCRdb processed the multiplex PCR reads anew with MiXCR; each CDR3 protein has one entry. This table holds just over 600,000 distinct CDR3 sequences, approximately 21% found once. Trimming removed 6 bases from V and 6 bases from J; junction bases left unmatched: 8. The CDR3 sequence is 14 residues long. CDR1 is MNHNS and CDR2 is SASEGT in the germline V gene.

Study results and caveats: The majority of expanded thyroid clonotypes above 0.001 frequency also occurred in blood.

This TCR came from a woman aged 18-29 years with stable Graves' hyperthyroidism. Some clones in this sample may be carry-over from other donors' samples. Material: peripheral blood. J is TRBJ2-7 and V is TRBV6-1, with 10 nucleotides matching TRBD2. The CDR3 DNA reads as TGTGCCAGCAGGAGTAGCGGGAGGACGTCCGAGCAGTACTTC. As protein: CASRSSGRTSEQYF.